The 28 T cell receptor beta chains reported below all come from one sample, sequenced in a study of blood T cells in healthy people across ages. Using a J-beta primer mix together with a sample-barcoded 5' primer, a second PCR was run for about 6 to 12 cycles. TCRdb itself ran the 5' RACE reads through MiXCR, one entry per CDR3 protein. The sample records about 1.4 million distinct CDR3 sequences, around 59% being singletons. The specimen sequenced was blood. The receptors originated from a man between 18 and 35 years old in good health.

The gene calls are TRBV7-2 and TRBJ1-2; D gene ambiguous. This CDR3 is built from 12 residues. Deletions cut 2 bases from V and 8 bases from J, with 9 bases between. Germline values: CDR1 SGHTA, CDR2 FQGNSA. The chain's CDR3 is CASSLMKVGYTF. In DNA, the CDR3 is TGTGCCAGCAGCTTAATGAAGGTGGGCTACACCTTC.

This clonotype was picked up a small number of times. The CDR3 region is CASSLDDVGPYEQYF. The CDR3 DNA is TGTGCCAGCAGCTTAGATGACGTGGGCCCCTACGAGCAGTACTTC. V and J are TRBV7-2 and TRBJ2-7, with no clear D. Per the germline V gene, CDR1 is SGHTA and CDR2 is FQGNSA. This CDR3 comprises 15 residues. The V end was cut by 1 base, the J end by 2 bases, with 12 bases between.

V gene TRBV7-9 combines with J gene TRBJ1-4; perhaps TRBD1 as D (5 bases). CDR3 length: 13 residues. Germline-derived CDR1 and CDR2 are SEHNR and FQNEAQ (reference sequence). V lost 11 bases, J lost 7 bases, and 17 bases lay in between. The CDR3 region is CAGNIGGVEKLFF. The CDR3 DNA follows: TGTGCCGGCAACATCGGGGGGGTTGAAAAACTGTTTTTT.

The chain employs TRBV4-3 and TRBJ2-3; 7 bases are a match to TRBD1. The CDR3 extends over 16 amino acids. The V and J ends lost 5 bases and 0 bases, in that order; junction bases with no gene match: 8. Germline-derived CDR1 and CDR2 are LGHNA and YSLEER. This chain's CDR3 is CASSAEDRSSTDTQYF. CDR3 in DNA: TGCGCCAGCAGCGCTGAGGACAGGTCTAGCACAGATACGCAGTATTTT.

This clonotype has more than one count but fewer than ten. The chain links TRBV7-7 to TRBJ2-1, with no clear D. V lost 5 bases, J lost 5 bases, and 16 bases lay in between. Per germline, CDR1 SSHAT and CDR2 FNYEAQ (reference sequence). This CDR3 spans 15 amino acids. For the CDR3, the DNA is TGTGCCAGCAGCGTAGGAAGCTTCGGAGACAATGAGCAGTTCTTC. Encoded protein: CASSVGSFGDNEQFF.

In its sample, this clonotype was seen a few times. This rearrangement joins TRBV4-1 to TRBJ1-4; D call uncertain. Deletions cut 0 bases from V and 7 bases from J, with 12 bases between. CDR1 and CDR2 from the germline V gene are MGHRA and YSYEKL. The CDR3 has 15 amino acids. CDR3 DNA: TGCGCCAGCAGCCAAGACCCAGTAGGTTCTGAAAAACTGTTTTTT. Its protein is CASSQDPVGSEKLFF.

The chain has TRBV18 and TRBJ2-1, with 10 bases identical to TRBD2. V gave up 2 bases and J gave up 10 bases; unmatched junction bases: 5. Germline CDR1 and CDR2: KGHSH and LQKENI. This CDR3 contains 14 residues. The CDR3 DNA reads TGTGCCAGCTCACCAACTAGCGGGATTCCCGAGCAGTTCTTC. Residues: CASSPTSGIPEQFF. Variable domain in full (rest from reference TRBV18 and TRBJ2-1): NAGVMQNPRHLVRRRGQEARLRCSPMKGHSHVYWYRQLPEEGLKFMVYLQKENIIDESGMPKERFSAEFPKEGPSILRIQQVVRGDSAAYFCASSPTSGIPEQFFGPGTRLTVL.

This chain links TRBV6-5 with TRBJ2-5; 14 bases are shared with TRBD2. The CDR3 has 14 residues. The V segment lost 4 bases and the J segment 5 bases; nucleotides outside the gene matches: 0. The germline gives CDR1 MNHEY, CDR2 SVGAGI. The DNA for the CDR3 is TGTGCCAGCAGTTGGACTAGCGGGAGGGAGACCCAGTACTTC. This encodes CASSWTSGRETQYF.

V and J are TRBV28 and TRBJ1-5, with D tentatively TRBD1 (6 bases). In germline, CDR1 is MDHEN, CDR2 SYDVKM. Trimming stripped 5 bases from V and 5 bases from J, with 19 bases between. The CDR3 runs to 16 residues. The CDR3 bases are TGTGCCAGCAGTGCCAAAGGACAGTCACCCTATCAGCCCCAGCATTTT. Translating it yields CASSAKGQSPYQPQHF.

This clonotype was detected only once. This chain uses TRBV7-8 with TRBJ1-2; D is ambiguous. Trimming left V 1 base short and J 6 bases short, with 12 bases between. CDR1 and CDR2 (germline): SGHVS, FQNEAQ. CDR3 length: 14 residues. This CDR3 reads CASSLGTPVNGYTF. CDR3 DNA sequence: TGTGCCAGCAGCTTAGGCACACCGGTAAATGGCTACACCTTC.

This chain uses TRBV6-5 with TRBJ1-2; D is unclear. The length of the CDR3 is 14 residues. Per the germline V gene, CDR1 is MNHEY and CDR2 is SVGAGI. V was clipped by 0 bases and J by 5 bases, with 10 bases between them. The CDR3 here is CASSYSSNGYGYTF. CDR3 nucleotide sequence: TGTGCCAGCAGTTACTCGAGTAATGGATATGGCTACACCTTC.

The chain carries TRBV6-1 and TRBJ1-5, with unresolved D. From germline, CDR1 is MNHNS and CDR2 SASEGT. V dropped 0 bases and J dropped 6 bases, with 6 bases sitting between them. This CDR3 is 13 amino acids long. The CDR3 is CASSEAVGQPQHF. CDR3 coding DNA: TGTGCCAGCAGTGAAGCCGTGGGTCAGCCCCAGCATTTT.

This chain links TRBV7-2 with TRBJ2-5; D is ambiguous. There are 11 residues in the CDR3. Germline V CDR1 and CDR2: SGHTA, FQGNSA. V shed 7 bases and J shed 5 bases, with 8 bases lying between them. The CDR3 sequence: CASTQAETQYF. The DNA for the CDR3 is TGTGCCAGCACCCAGGCCGAGACCCAGTACTTC.

This rearrangement joins TRBV4-1 to TRBJ2-4; the match to TRBD1 covers 9 bases. The J call is uncertain, as TRBJ2-7 better fits the DNA end. Germline CDR1 is MGHRA and CDR2 is YSYEKL. CDR3 length: 16 residues. In nucleotides, the CDR3 is TGCGCCAGCAGCCAAGATGCCGGGACAGGGAATTCCGAGCAGTACTTC. Protein: CASSQDAGTGNSEQYF.

Points on this clonotype: A much larger clone sits a single nucleotide away, making a read error possible. The chain couples TRBV5-1 to TRBJ1-6, with a possible D match to TRBD1 (6 bases). V was trimmed by 0 bases and J by 8 bases, leaving 9 bases between them. Germline V CDR1 and CDR2: SGHRS, YFSETQ. The CDR3 covers 14 residues. CDR3 loop: CASSLERGDSPLHF. The CDR3 nucleotides are TGCGCCAGCAGCTTGGAGAGGGGGGATTCACCCCTCCACTTT.

This chain connects TRBV7-2 to TRBJ2-4, with 11 bases lining up with TRBD1. The DNA end lines up better with TRBJ2-7; the J call may be wrong. This CDR3 spans 15 amino acids. CDR1 is SGHTA, CDR2 FQGNSA, per germline. In nucleotides, the CDR3 is TGTGCCAGCAGCACGTGGACAGGGGGCGTATACGAGCAGTACTTC. This gives the protein CASSTWTGGVYEQYF.

CDR3 in DNA: TGCAGCGGTGAGGACGGTTCGTCCTACGAGCAGTACTTC. Translation gives CSGEDGSSYEQYF. The chain employs TRBV29-1 and TRBJ2-1; D remains ambiguous. With the DNA end fitting TRBJ2-7 better, the J assignment may be wrong. The CDR3 sequence is 13 residues long. The germline gives CDR1 SQVTM, CDR2 ANQGSEA.

The genes are TRBV12-3 or TRBV12-4 and TRBJ2-4; TRBD2 might be the D (5 bases). V was shortened by 3 bases and J by 13 bases, with 16 bases between the two germline ends. This CDR3 has 13 residues. The CDR3 bases are TGTGCCAGCAGTTTGGGAGAACTTTATGGGCAGTACTTC. Its translation is CASSLGELYGQYF.

The chain links TRBV6-5 to TRBJ2-3, with a weak D call TRBD2 (5 bases). Deletions cut 7 bases from V and 1 base from J, with 15 bases between. The germline V gene has CDR1 MNHEY and CDR2 SVGAGI. The CDR3 length is 15 residues. CDR3 bases: TGTGCCAGCACCTACACGGGGTACGGCACAGATACGCAGTATTTT. Its translation is CASTYTGYGTDTQYF.

This chain links TRBV7-2 with TRBJ1-2; possible D gene TRBD1, 5 bases. CDR3 length: 13 amino acids. Trimming removed 4 bases from V and 7 bases from J, with 13 bases in between. Germline assignment: CDR1 SGHTA and CDR2 FQGNSA. CDR3 nucleotide sequence: TGTGCCAGCAGCTACGCGGGGGGTGGTGGCTACACCTTC. Protein: CASSYAGGGGYTF. The variable domain in full, completed from reference TRBV7-2 and TRBJ1-2, reads GAGVSQSPSNKVTEKGKDVELRCDPISGHTALYWYRQSLGQGLEFLIYFQGNSAPDKSGLPSDRFSAERTGGSVSTLTIQRTQQEDSAVYLCASSYAGGGGYTFGSGTRLTVV.

The J gene is TRBJ2-1, the V gene TRBV7-9, with 8 nucleotides matching TRBD1. Germline V gene sequence: CDR1 SEHNR, CDR2 FQNEAQ (reference sequence). The CDR3 extends over 16 amino acids. V lost 7 bases, J lost 10 bases, and 18 bases stayed unmatched. The CDR3 DNA sequence: TGTGCCAGCAACCGTCCCGGACAGGGCGGTTCTTGGGAGCAGTTCTTC. Residues: CASNRPGQGGSWEQFF.

The chain couples TRBV27 to TRBJ2-7; 10 bases align to TRBD2. CDR1 MNHEY and CDR2 SMNVEV come from the germline V gene (reference sequence). CDR3 length: 14 amino acids. The junction had 9 bases not matched to a gene; V was cut back by 6 bases and J by 7 bases. CDR3 sequence (DNA): TGTGCCAGCAGCTCCGGGACTAGCGCAAGGGAGCAGTACTTC. It codes for CASSSGTSAREQYF.

This clonotype was observed a handful of times. The rearrangement uses TRBV5-1 and TRBJ1-2; D remains unclear. V was clipped by 2 bases and J by 7 bases, with 15 bases between them. The CDR3 runs 14 residues. CDR1 is SGHRS, CDR2 YFSETQ, per germline. The CDR3: CASSFYDRVGGYTF. DNA of the CDR3: TGCGCCAGCAGCTTCTACGACCGGGTTGGTGGCTACACCTTC.

There are a few counts of this clonotype. J is TRBJ1-2 and V is TRBV5-1, with 8 bases fitting TRBD1. Germline CDR1 SGHRS, CDR2 YFSETQ. This CDR3 region has 16 residues. V was pared by 3 bases and J by 1 base, with 8 bases of the junction left unmatched. The chain's CDR3 is CASSSTGQGLNYGYTF. In nucleotides, the CDR3 is TGCGCCAGCAGCTCCACCGGACAGGGCCTTAACTATGGCTACACCTTC.

This clonotype was counted between two and nine times. The chain links TRBV7-2 to TRBJ2-7; TRBD2 is a possible D gene (5 bases). The V and J ends lost 5 bases and 4 bases respectively, with 21 bases between them. CDR1 and CDR2 from the germline V gene are SGHTA and FQGNSA. The CDR3 contains 16 residues. CDR3 sequence: CASSRPDLMRGYEQYF. The CDR3 DNA follows: TGTGCCAGCAGCCGCCCCGACTTAATGCGCGGGTACGAGCAGTACTTC.

As for this clonotype: The junction departs from the called germline gene at one end, perhaps through a read error. CDR3 in amino acids: CARSVDWTGNPGDQPQHF. Written as DNA, the CDR3 is TGTGCCCGGAGTGTAGACTGGACAGGGAACCCTGGCGATCAGCCCCAGCATTTT. V and J are TRBV30 and TRBJ1-5; TRBD1 matches 8 bases. The CDR3 runs to 18 residues. Per the germline V gene, CDR1 is GTSNPN and CDR2 is SVGIG (reference sequence). The full variable domain, in which reference TRBV30 and TRBJ1-5 provide the parts outside the CDR3, is SQTIHQWPATLVQPVGSPLSLECTVEGTSNPNLYWYRQAAGRGLQLLFYSVGIGQISSEVPQNLSASRPQDRQFILSSKKLLLSDSGFYLCARSVDWTGNPGDQPQHFGDGTRLSIL.

The chain employs TRBV6-6 and TRBJ2-5, with a tentative D call TRBD1 (5 bases). The end of the DNA aligns better with TRBJ2-7, so the J call may be wrong. The V gene's germline CDR1 is MNHNY and CDR2 SVGAGI (reference sequence). The CDR3 length is 13 residues. CDR3 sequence: CASSTHRTDEQYF. CDR3 DNA sequence: TGTGCCAGCAGTACTCACAGGACCGACGAGCAGTACTTC.

V usage is TRBV6-5 and J usage is TRBJ2-5, with a weak D call TRBD2 (6 bases). The germline gives CDR1 MNHEY, CDR2 SVGAGI. The CDR3 sequence is 13 residues long. V lost 8 bases and J 5 bases, leaving 15 bases between the germline ends. CDR3 sequence: CASGRDWRETQYF. CDR3 in DNA: TGTGCCAGCGGCCGGGACTGGAGGGAGACCCAGTACTTC.